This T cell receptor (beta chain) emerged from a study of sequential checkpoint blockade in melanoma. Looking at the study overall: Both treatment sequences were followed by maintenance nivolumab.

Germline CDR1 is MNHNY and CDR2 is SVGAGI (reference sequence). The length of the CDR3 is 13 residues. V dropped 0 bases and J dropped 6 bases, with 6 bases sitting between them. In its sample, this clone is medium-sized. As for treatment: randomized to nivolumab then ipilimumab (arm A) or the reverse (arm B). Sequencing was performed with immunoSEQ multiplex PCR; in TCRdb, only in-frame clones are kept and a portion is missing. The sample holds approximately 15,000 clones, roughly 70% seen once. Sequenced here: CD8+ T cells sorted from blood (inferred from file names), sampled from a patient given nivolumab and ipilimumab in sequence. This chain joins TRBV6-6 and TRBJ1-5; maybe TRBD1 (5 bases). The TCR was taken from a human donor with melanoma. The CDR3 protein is CASSYSGVQPQHF. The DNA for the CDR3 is TGTGCCAGCAGTTACTCAGGGGTTCAGCCCCAGCATTTT.